This T cell receptor beta chain was captured in a study of Graves' ophthalmopathy and Graves' hyperthyroidism. This clonotype appeared once. For repertoire sequencing, the TCR beta CDR3 regions were amplified from RNA transcripts. Second-round multiplex PCR came after a first-round RT-PCR that employed HTBI primers. MiXCR was run by TCRdb on the multiplex PCR reads, yielding one entry per CDR3 protein. Of about 550,000 distinct CDR3 sequences listed, approximately 37% are singletons. CDR3 length equals 16 residues. After removal of 1 base from V and 7 bases from J, the junction contained 4 bases not matched to a gene. Germline V gives CDR1 LNHDA, CDR2 SQIVND (reference sequence).

This clonotype was sampled from an adult man with Graves' hyperthyroidism. Specimen: peripheral blood or thyroid tissue (not recorded which). The chain is built from TRBV19 and TRBJ1-6, with 10 positions matching TRBD1. The CDR3 DNA sequence: TGTGCCAGTAGTATAGGCCCGGGACAGGGGAATTCACCCCTCCACTTT. Translation gives CASSIGPGQGNSPLHF.